The next 27 T cell receptor beta chains were all read from a single sample in a study of T cell clones after liver transplantation. Generated by immunoSEQ multiplex PCR, the TCRdb table keeps only in-frame clones and is missing some. This sample has tens of thousands of clones, with around two thirds found just once. The material sequenced was CD4+ T cells from blood, taken at the roughly 15-month timepoint. These TCRs come from a human patient who received a liver transplant. Some T cells may have originated in the graft donor.

The V gene is TRBV15, the J gene TRBJ2-7; the match to TRBD1 covers 11 bases. The CDR3 has 22 amino acids. J lost 2 bases, V lost 2 bases, and 23 bases had no gene match. Germline values: CDR1 LNHNV, CDR2 YYDKDF (reference sequence). In DNA form, the CDR3 reads TGTGCCACCAGCAGATCCTACCGAACAAGAGGACAGGGGGCGCAGGGTACCTACGAGCAGTACTTC. Translation gives CATSRSYRTRGQGAQGTYEQYF.

This chain links TRBV15 with TRBJ1-5; TRBD1 matches 10 bases. Germline CDR1 LNHNV, CDR2 YYDKDF (reference sequence). The CDR3 consists of 15 residues. Trimming removed 3 bases from V and 6 bases from J; junction bases left unmatched: 5. CDR3 nucleotide sequence: TGTGCCACCAGCAGTGGACAGGGGGGTATTCAGCCCCAGCATTTT. Translating gives CATSSGQGGIQPQHF. Based on the CDR3 plus reference TRBV15 and TRBJ1-5, the full variable domain is DAMVIQNPRYQVTQFGKPVTLSCSQTLNHNVMYWYQQKSSQAPKLLFHYYDKDFNNEADTPDNFQSRRPNTSFCFLDIRSPGLGDTAMYLCATSSGQGGIQPQHFGDGTRLSIL.

The genes are TRBV30 and TRBJ1-1; TRBD1 matches 12 bases. The junction had 5 bases not matched to a gene; V was cut back by 4 bases and J by 5 bases. From germline, CDR1 is GTSNPN and CDR2 SVGIG (reference sequence). The CDR3 runs 14 residues. CDR3 amino acids: CAWKGTGGFTEAFF. The CDR3 nucleotides are TGTGCCTGGAAGGGGACAGGGGGCTTTACTGAAGCTTTCTTT.

The chain uses TRBV6-6 and TRBJ2-3; TRBD1 matches at 9 bases. V was clipped by 6 bases and J by 1 base; unmatched bases: 5. The CDR3 runs to 15 residues. Germline CDR1 MNHNY, CDR2 SVGAGI (reference sequence). CDR3 sequence (DNA): TGTGCCAGCAGCCTACGGACAGGGGGCACAGATACGCAGTATTTT. Protein: CASSLRTGGTDTQYF.

This clone was seen a handful of times. The chain recombines TRBV19 with TRBJ1-1; the D gene is possibly TRBD1 (6 bases). CDR1 and CDR2 (germline): LNHDA, SQIVND (reference sequence). Between the trimmed V and J ends, which lost 4 bases and 2 bases, there was a span of 14 bases. The CDR3 runs 15 residues. CDR3 sequence: CASSTSGTPNTEAFF. For the CDR3, the DNA is TGTGCCAGTAGTACTAGTGGGACACCCAACACTGAAGCTTTCTTT.

The gene calls are TRBV7-2 and TRBJ2-5; D unclear. CDR3 length: 15 residues. The V end was cut by 1 base, the J end by 1 base, with 10 bases between. Germline V gene sequence: CDR1 SGHTA, CDR2 FQGNSA. CDR3 coding DNA: TGTGCCAGCAGCTTAGACCCGAACAGCCAAGAGACCCAGTACTTC. It codes for CASSLDPNSQETQYF.

This clone has just a few counts. The J gene is TRBJ1-1, the V gene TRBV18, with 10 positions matching TRBD1. Per germline, CDR1 KGHSH and CDR2 LQKENI. The CDR3 runs 19 residues. V lost 0 bases, J lost 6 bases, and 16 bases stayed unmatched. In DNA, the CDR3 is TGTGCCAGCTCACCACCCCCGGGACAGGGGACGCAAGTGTTCTCTGAAGCTTTCTTT. It translates to CASSPPPGQGTQVFSEAFF.

This clone was counted a single time. V is TRBV4-3 and J is TRBJ2-3; maybe TRBD2 (5 bases). Germline CDR1 and CDR2: LGHNA and YSLEER. This CDR3 region has 16 residues. Trimming pared 0 bases from V and 2 bases from J, leaving 12 bases between. The CDR3 is CASSQEGFGVTDTQYF. In DNA, the CDR3 is TGCGCCAGCAGCCAAGAAGGTTTCGGGGTCACAGATACGCAGTATTTT.

The chain combines TRBV27 with TRBJ1-5; no reliable D call. V shed 5 bases and J shed 9 bases, with 23 bases lying between them. Germline assignment: CDR1 MNHEY and CDR2 SMNVEV (reference sequence). The CDR3 length is 16 residues. CDR3 DNA: TGTGCCAGCAGTCCTAGAGGGAGGAACCCCCCGCCGCCCCAGCATTTT. This translates into CASSPRGRNPPPPQHF.

This chain connects TRBV29-1 to TRBJ1-4; D is unresolved. Germline V gene data show CDR1 as SQVTM and CDR2 as ANQGSEA. The length of the CDR3 is 11 residues. V lost 7 bases, J lost 6 bases, and 9 bases lay in between. This CDR3 reads CSGGSYEKLFF. The CDR3 nucleotides read TGCAGCGGAGGGAGTTATGAAAAACTGTTTTTT.

The chain couples TRBV30 to TRBJ1-6; perhaps TRBD1 as D (6 bases). The germline V gene has CDR1 GTSNPN and CDR2 SVGIG (reference sequence). The CDR3 contains 14 residues. Trimming removed 3 bases from V and 8 bases from J, with 14 bases in between. CDR3 sequence (DNA): TGTGCCTGGAGAGTGCCTACAGGGTATTCACCCCTCCACTTT. It specifies CAWRVPTGYSPLHF. The variable domain in full, with the rest retrieved from reference TRBV30 and TRBJ1-6, is SQTIHQWPATLVQPVGSPLSLECTVEGTSNPNLYWYRQAAGRGLQLLFYSVGIGQISSEVPQNLSASRPQDRQFILSSKKLLLSDSGFYLCAWRVPTGYSPLHFGNGTRLTVT.

The rearrangement links TRBV5-1 to TRBJ2-5, with 7 bases that match TRBD1. J lost 1 base, V lost 4 bases, and 1 base had no gene match. This CDR3 contains 13 residues. Germline V gene lookup returns CDR1 SGHRS and CDR2 YFSETQ. CDR3 in amino acids: CASSGDSQETQYF. DNA of the CDR3: TGCGCCAGCAGCGGGGACAGCCAAGAGACCCAGTACTTC.

CDR3 loop: CASENDGFTDTQYF. In DNA, the CDR3 is TGCGCCAGCGAAAATGACGGATTCACAGATACGCAGTATTTT. The chain carries TRBV5-1 and TRBJ2-3; D is unresolved. The V gene's germline CDR1 is SGHRS and CDR2 YFSETQ. V shed 7 bases and J shed 2 bases, with 14 bases lying between them. The CDR3 extends over 14 amino acids.

The rearrangement joins TRBV18 to TRBJ2-7; no clear D gene. Germline CDR1 KGHSH, CDR2 LQKENI. The CDR3 runs 13 residues. V was shortened by 2 bases and J by 2 bases, with 7 bases between the two germline ends. The CDR3 region has the DNA TGTGCCAGCTCACCAGGCAACACCTACGAGCAGTACGTC. Encoded protein: CASSPGNTYEQYV.

The CDR3 protein is CATSRGQGEQPQHF. CDR3 DNA sequence: TGTGCCACCAGCAGAGGACAGGGAGAGCAGCCCCAGCATTTT. This rearrangement joins TRBV15 to TRBJ1-5; 7 bases map to TRBD1. This CDR3 region has 14 residues. The trim removed 1 base at V and 7 bases at J, leaving 4 bases unmatched. Germline V gives CDR1 LNHNV, CDR2 YYDKDF (reference sequence).

This clone was observed a handful of times. Other DNA sequences in the sample encode the same CDR3. The rearrangement uses TRBV30 and TRBJ1-1; maybe TRBD1 (5 bases). Germline lookup yields CDR1 GTSNPN and CDR2 SVGIG (reference sequence). The germline V and J ends were trimmed by 4 bases and 2 bases, with 8 bases remaining between them. There are 12 residues in the CDR3. As DNA, the CDR3 is TGTGCCTGGAAGACAGAAAACACTGAAGCTTTCTTT. This gives the protein CAWKTENTEAFF.

The CDR3 loop reads CASSQVDMGLSSYNEQFF. CDR3 sequence (DNA): TGCGCCAGCAGCCAAGTTGACATGGGTTTGAGCTCCTACAATGAGCAGTTCTTC. The V and J genes are TRBV4-1 and TRBJ2-1; D is uncertain. Looked up from germline, CDR1 is MGHRA and CDR2 is YSYEKL. The CDR3 has 18 residues. Trimming pared 1 base from V and 0 bases from J, leaving 16 bases between.

The V call is TRBV19, the J call TRBJ2-1, with D maybe TRBD1 (6 bases). V was cut by 6 bases and J by 6 bases, with 9 bases left in between. This CDR3 comprises 12 residues. Germline V lookup: CDR1 LNHDA, CDR2 SQIVND (reference sequence). Here the CDR3 DNA reads TGTGCCAGTAGCGGACAGAGCAATGAGCAGTTCTTC. As protein: CASSGQSNEQFF.

This clone showed up just a few times. The gene calls are TRBV7-6 and TRBJ2-2, with 11 nucleotides matching TRBD2. The germline V gene has CDR1 SGHVS and CDR2 FNYEAQ. The CDR3 contains 16 residues. V shed 4 bases and J 8 bases; nucleotides not matched to a gene: 9. The CDR3: CASSSLGLAGVGELFF. In DNA, the CDR3 is TGTGCCAGCAGCTCCCTTGGACTAGCGGGTGTGGGGGAGCTGTTTTTT.

V usage is TRBV6-5 and J usage is TRBJ1-3; 9 nucleotides agree with TRBD1. The CDR3 has 15 residues. Trimming cost V 7 bases and J 3 bases; bases outside gene matches: 7. Germline CDR1 reads MNHEY; CDR2 reads SVGAGI. The CDR3 sequence is CASTPGQGVGNTIYF. In DNA form, the CDR3 reads TGTGCCAGCACCCCGGGACAGGGAGTTGGAAACACCATATATTTT.

This clone was counted only a few times. The V gene is TRBV9, the J gene TRBJ1-3, with D hard to call. Germline V gene sequence: CDR1 SGDLS, CDR2 YYNGEE. The germline V and J ends were trimmed by 2 bases and 2 bases, with 14 bases remaining between them. This CDR3 contains 16 residues. CDR3 sequence reads: CASSVDPGVAGNTIYF. CDR3 nucleotides: TGTGCCAGCAGCGTCGACCCTGGCGTAGCTGGAAACACCATATATTTT.

J is TRBJ2-1 and V is TRBV7-2; D gene unclear. Trimming removed 1 base at V and 15 bases at J, with 10 bases between. Germline V lookup: CDR1 SGHTA, CDR2 FQGNSA. The CDR3 has 11 amino acids. The DNA of the CDR3 is TGTGCCAGCAGCTTAGATGGGGTGAGGTTCTTC. It yields the protein CASSLDGVRFF.

CDR3 amino acids: CASSSTPSSYNEQFF. The DNA of the CDR3 is TGTGCCAGCAGCTCTACTCCTTCATCCTACAATGAGCAGTTCTTC. The chain recombines TRBV7-2 with TRBJ2-1, with no clear D. Per germline, CDR1 SGHTA and CDR2 FQGNSA. V lost 4 bases, J lost 1 base, and 11 bases lay in between. The CDR3 length is 15 residues.

The rearrangement joins TRBV28 to TRBJ1-6; TRBD1 aligns across 9 bases. Looked up from germline, CDR1 is MDHEN and CDR2 is SYDVKM. Losses at the gene ends were 7 bases for V and 10 bases for J; bases not matched to a gene: 11. The CDR3 spans 15 residues. The CDR3 DNA reads TGTGCCAGCATGGGGACAGGGTTAGGCTTATCACCCCTCCACTTT. This encodes CASMGTGLGLSPLHF.

CDR3 DNA: TGTGCCAGCAGAGCGGAAGGCGGGAGTTCACACAATGAGCAGTTCTTC. It translates to CASRAEGGSSHNEQFF. The gene calls are TRBV7-6 and TRBJ2-1, with TRBD2 identical over 7 bases. V lost 6 bases to trimming and J lost 5 bases; unmatched junction nucleotides: 13. This CDR3 spans 16 amino acids. Germline CDR1 SGHVS, CDR2 FNYEAQ.

The chain recombines TRBV27 with TRBJ2-7; perhaps TRBD2 as D (5 bases). The V and J ends lost 5 bases and 7 bases respectively, with 15 bases between them. CDR3 size: 13 residues. CDR1 and CDR2 (germline): MNHEY, SMNVEV (reference sequence). The CDR3 nucleotides are TGTGCCAGCAGTCCCAAACTAGGGCGGGAGCAGTACGTC. Translated, it gives CASSPKLGREQYV.

CDR3 DNA: TGTGCCAGCAGTCACAAACCGGGACTAGCGGGGGATCAGGAGCAGTTCTTC. This gives the protein CASSHKPGLAGDQEQFF. J is TRBJ2-1 and V is TRBV2; 14 bases align to TRBD2. This CDR3 contains 17 residues. Trimming at V came to 5 bases and at J to 10 bases, leaving 13 bases not matched to a gene. Germline assignment: CDR1 SNHLY and CDR2 FYNNEI.